This TCR beta chain comes out of a study of beta chain features in type 1 diabetes (dated by TCRdb to 2016 to 2019). Some background on the complete study: Mean age, gender distribution, total cell number and subset yield were not different between patients and healthy donors. A total of over 95,000,000 sorted cells were examined across all samples, and RNA yield correlated strongly with the number of cells per subset. Regulatory and stem cell-like memory subsets were obtained from only 8 patients and about eight healthy donors, while naive and central memory subsets were obtained from all 28 donors. In the study, TCRB repertoires of sorted circulating CD4+ T cell subsets from recently diagnosed type 1 diabetes patients were compared with those of matched healthy donors.

A single peripheral blood draw of about 120 mL on average was collected from each donor into heparinised tubes. A BD FACSAria II and a panel including CD45RO, CCR7, CD25, CD127, CD95 and CD27 were used to sort naive, central memory, regulatory and stem cell-like memory CD4+ T cells. A purity above 98% was achieved for all sorted populations. Right away, PBMCs were isolated by Lymphoprep density gradient centrifugation and were stained directly, with no culture step. So that batch effects would be minimized, each experiment stained and sorted samples in pairs, pairing one healthy donor with one patient. The entire isolated RNA was reverse transcribed using the High Capacity cDNA Reverse Transcription Kit, and thus expressed TCRB transcripts were sequenced. Naive, central memory and regulatory T cell samples underwent deep immunoSEQ sequencing, averaging roughly 3.4 million total reads per sample. Sorted cells were lysed in RLT buffer and RNA was extracted with DNase-treated RNeasy Micro or Mini kits, depending on cell number. Each cell subset was processed separately to prevent cross-contamination, with patient and healthy donor samples processed together. The immunoSEQ multiplex PCR was used to amplify TCRB sequences from cDNA, generating 87-bp fragments that spanned the CDR3 region. The amplicons were sequenced using the Illumina HiSeq platform. On the authors' methods: PCR bias was corrected computationally using synthetic template baselines, and reads within Hamming distance 2 were collapsed, with unmergeable singletons discarded. Reads were aligned to IMGT to assign V, D and J genes, CDR3 length, and insertions or deletions at six rearrangement sites. Clonotype counts were normalized to sorted cell number within each subset before computing true diversity and Gini coefficients with the tcR R package. The overlap coefficient, calculated on TCRB nucleotide sequences, was used to measure repertoire sharing. As stored in TCRdb, this immuneACCESS dataset retains in-frame rearrangements with V and J assigned. A fraction of the clones does not appear; measured against another copy, unresolved V genes explain less than half of the discrepancy, and the remainder lacks a known reason. V and J calls and clone size are as listed in that table; D and trimming were resolved from the DNA. This sample gives some 120,000 clones in total; roughly 17% of them show up just once. The ten largest clonotypes hold around 2.7% of the sample.

On this clone: Its antigen has not been determined. No qualities accompany the bases; no much larger clone lies one base away.

Based on the germline V gene, the CDR1 and CDR2 sequences are MNHNS and SASEGT. V lost 9 bases and J lost 0 bases; the stretch between them is 12 bases long. There are 13 amino acids in the CDR3, from cysteine to phenylalanine inclusive. Just the 39-base CDR3 DNA is kept, in frame starting at base 1. General study outcomes and caveats: HLA sub-analyses involved small numbers of individuals, so any influence of HLA type on TCRB rearrangement remained unresolved. Because cDNA was sequenced instead of genomic DNA, highly expressing activated cells could be over-represented, though the groups showed no difference in activation or CD3 levels. Naive, central memory and regulatory TCRB repertoires appeared to be more similar among patients than among healthy donors. Shorter templates might have been favored by PCR, but patient and control samples were amplified and corrected together, so both groups would have been affected equally by any skew. At VDJ recombination sites, patients with type 1 diabetes made fewer insertions and deleted more nucleotides, a pattern implying thymic rearrangement abnormalities. A moderate but significant shortening of TCRB CDR3 length was observed in type 1 diabetes patients in all four CD4+ subsets.

The TCR comes from a man in his late teens or twenties with type 1 diabetes. Recombination joined TRBV6-1 with TRBJ2-7; TRBD1 might be the D gene, on 5 matching bases. The specimen sequenced was central memory CD4+ T cells from blood. CDR3 protein: CASRTYNSYEQYF. The DNA reads TGTGCCAGTCGGACATATAACTCCTACGAGCAGTACTTC.